This record concerns one TCR beta chain sequence. The clone's antigen remains unknown. Germline and junction disagree at one end, which may indicate a read error. The sample belongs to a study of CD8 T cells in Susac syndrome (dated by TCRdb to the late 2010s). The study in broad terms: Repertoire sequencing was used to test whether CD8+ T cell activation and differentiation in Susac syndrome was antigen driven. The study compared CD8+ T cell repertoire clonality among roughly 12 healthy donors, around 14 Susac syndrome patients and some 16 multiple sclerosis patients. General study outcomes and caveats: The number of individuals in the TCR sequencing and HLA analysis was recognized as being relatively small.

The CDR3 measures 18 amino acids from cysteine to phenylalanine. Left in the record is the CDR3 DNA by itself, 54 bases read in frame from the first base. CDR1 SEHNR and CDR2 FQNEAQ are derived from the germline V gene (reference sequence). Peripheral blood CD8+ and CD4+ T cells from healthy donors, Susac syndrome patients and multiple sclerosis patients were profiled by high-throughput TCR beta sequencing. Multiple sclerosis controls were treatment-naive patients with stable or active relapsing-remitting disease fulfilling revised McDonald criteria. Bulk CD8+ and CD4+ T cells were purified by magnetic negative isolation, whereas CD8+ TEMRA cells were enriched by FACS. Blood was collected in EDTA tubes and processed within 24 hours, with PBMCs isolated through density gradient centrifugation. PBMCs intended for TCR sequencing were cryopreserved in liquid nitrogen and were subsequently thawed in a 37 degrees C water bath. Purity of sorted or isolated CD4+, CD8+ and CD8+ TEMRA cells was at least 90%.

RNA was extracted using the RNeasy kit, and roughly 0.45 to 1 microgram was reverse transcribed with random hexamers. TCR beta CDR3 regions were amplified with the immunoSEQ multiplex PCR assay covering 54 Vbeta and 13 Jbeta segments. Bias from PCR amplification was corrected by using a synthetic template baseline for primer optimization and for computational correction. The source study handled its data this way. Reads were annotated to V, D and J genes per IMGT and analyzed with immunoSEQ Analyzer, keeping only productive sequences. Clonality was calculated as one minus the Shannon entropy normalized by log2 of the number of productive unique sequences. Public and private clones were assessed among the 100 most prevalent clones of each patient and control. A clone was defined as Susac-specific if it was absent from the healthy and MS cohorts, from some 980 published viral clones and from other ImmuneACCESS disease sequences. TCRdb trimmed the raw reads at Q25, called clones with MiXCR and kept productive beta chains. Identical CDR3 proteins give one entry, which carries the most common genes and DNA. The V and J calls come from TCRdb's annotation, not from the publication. The sample table contains hundreds of thousands of distinct CDR3 sequences; only one count was recorded for about 85% of them. Roughly 0.1% of the sample is in the top ten clones.

The receptor's source is a human donor with multiple sclerosis. Material for sequencing was CD8+ T cells from PBMCs. The rearrangement joined TRBV7-9 to TRBJ2-7; TRBD1 lines up with 12 middle nucleotides. The nucleotides read TGTGCCAGCAGCCCGTACGGGACAGGGGGCCGTGGGGCTTACGCGCAGTACTTC. This translates into CASSPYGTGGRGAYAQYF.